This is a list of T cell receptor beta chains from one sample in a study of beta chain features in type 1 diabetes. Only in-frame clones appear in the TCRdb table, and some are missing; sequencing was by immunoSEQ multiplex PCR. Here the sample spans approximately 250,000 clones, approximately 14% being singletons. Sequencing input: naive CD4+ T cells from blood. The receptors derive from a woman aged 40 to 50 in good health. Both conserved end residues are part of each CDR3. The D gene is left open where the match is weak. Not every row has a clone size; where given, it reads once, few, many or a size class.

>-|TRBV6-6|few|TRBJ2-5
CASSYSAGIGTQYF
TGTGCCAGCAGTTACTCTGCAGGGATCGGGACCCAGTACTTC
>-|TRBV5-1|few|TRBJ2-3
CASSVEGGTSTDTQYF
TGCGCCAGCAGCGTGGAGGGGGGGACCAGCACAGATACGCAGTATTTT
>TRBD1|TRBV5-4|few|TRBJ1-1
CASSLSGTGRTEAFF
TGTGCCAGCAGCCTTTCCGGGACAGGGAGGACTGAAGCTTTCTTT
>TRBD2|TRBV11-2|few|TRBJ2-3
CASSLRLAGGTSTDTQYF
TGTGCCAGCAGCCTCCGACTAGCGGGGGGGACTAGCACAGATACGCAGTATTTT
>TRBD1|TRBV4-1|-|TRBJ2-7
CASSQAPLGQGSYEQYF
TGCGCCAGCAGCCAAGCTCCCCTTGGACAGGGTAGCTACGAGCAGTACTTC
>TRBD2|TRBV2|-|TRBJ2-3
CARSRGGGTDTQYF
TGTGCCAGGAGCCGTGGGGGGGGCACAGATACGCAGTATTTT
>-|TRBV28|few|TRBJ2-3
CASLPRNTDTQYF
TGTGCCAGCCTGCCTAGAAACACAGATACGCAGTATTTT
>TRBD2|TRBV29-1|-|TRBJ2-7
CSVRRAGASGPHEQYF
TGCAGCGTCAGAAGGGCCGGAGCTAGCGGGCCCCACGAGCAGTACTTC
>-|TRBV6-6|few|TRBJ2-5
CASSYFGETQYF
TGTGCCAGCAGTTACTTCGGGGAGACCCAGTACTTC
>TRBD1|TRBV6-6|-|TRBJ1-2
CASIDRATYGYTF
TGTGCCAGCATCGACAGGGCTACCTATGGCTACACCTTC
>-|TRBV6-5|few|TRBJ2-5
CASRRTEQETQYF
TGTGCCAGCAGAAGGACAGAACAAGAGACCCAGTACTTC